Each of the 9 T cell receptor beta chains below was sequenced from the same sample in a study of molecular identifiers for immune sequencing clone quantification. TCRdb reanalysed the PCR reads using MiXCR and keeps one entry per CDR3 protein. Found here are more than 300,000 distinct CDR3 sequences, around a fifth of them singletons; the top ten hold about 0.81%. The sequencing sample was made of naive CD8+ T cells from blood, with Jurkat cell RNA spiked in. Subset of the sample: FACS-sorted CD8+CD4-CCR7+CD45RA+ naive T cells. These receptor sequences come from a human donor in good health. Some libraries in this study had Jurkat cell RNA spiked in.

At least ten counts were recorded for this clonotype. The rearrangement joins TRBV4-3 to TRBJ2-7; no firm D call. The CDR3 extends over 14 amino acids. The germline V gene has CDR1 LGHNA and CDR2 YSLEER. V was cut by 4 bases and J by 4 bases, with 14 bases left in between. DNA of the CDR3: TGCGCCAGCAGCCCGGCGGTCGTGAGTTACGAGCAGTACTTC. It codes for CASSPAVVSYEQYF.

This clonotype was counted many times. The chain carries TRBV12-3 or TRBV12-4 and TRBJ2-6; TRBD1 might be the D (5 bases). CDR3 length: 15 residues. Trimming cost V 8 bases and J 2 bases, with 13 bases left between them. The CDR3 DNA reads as TGTGCCAGCGATGGGGCCCTCCCTGGGGCCAACGTCCTGACTTTC. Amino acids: CASDGALPGANVLTF.

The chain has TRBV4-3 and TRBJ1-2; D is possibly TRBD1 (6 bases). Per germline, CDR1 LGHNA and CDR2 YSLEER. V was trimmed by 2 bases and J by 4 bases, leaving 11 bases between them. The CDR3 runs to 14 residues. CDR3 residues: CASSQQGSGYGYTF. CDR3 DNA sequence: TGCGCCAGCAGCCAACAGGGGTCCGGCTATGGCTACACCTTC.

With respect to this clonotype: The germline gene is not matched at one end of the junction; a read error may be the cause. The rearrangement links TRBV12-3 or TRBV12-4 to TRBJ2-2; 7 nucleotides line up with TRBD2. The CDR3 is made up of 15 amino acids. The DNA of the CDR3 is TGTGCCAGCAGTCAACTAGCGATCGACGCCGGGGAGCCGTTTTTT. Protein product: CASSQLAIDAGEPFF.

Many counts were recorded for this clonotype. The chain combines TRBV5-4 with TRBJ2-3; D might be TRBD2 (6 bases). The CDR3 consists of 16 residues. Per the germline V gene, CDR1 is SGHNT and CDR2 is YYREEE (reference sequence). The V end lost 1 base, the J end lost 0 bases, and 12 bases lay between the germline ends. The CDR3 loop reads CASSLFGGESTDTQYF. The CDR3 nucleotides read TGTGCCAGCAGCTTGTTTGGCGGGGAAAGCACAGATACGCAGTATTTT.

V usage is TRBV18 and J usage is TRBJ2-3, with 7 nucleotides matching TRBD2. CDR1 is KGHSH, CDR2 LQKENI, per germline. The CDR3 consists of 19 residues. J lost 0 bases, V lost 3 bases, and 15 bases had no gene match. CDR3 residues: CASSPTFLEAGPSTDTQYF. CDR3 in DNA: TGTGCCAGCTCACCTACTTTCTTGGAAGCGGGGCCTAGCACAGATACGCAGTATTTT.

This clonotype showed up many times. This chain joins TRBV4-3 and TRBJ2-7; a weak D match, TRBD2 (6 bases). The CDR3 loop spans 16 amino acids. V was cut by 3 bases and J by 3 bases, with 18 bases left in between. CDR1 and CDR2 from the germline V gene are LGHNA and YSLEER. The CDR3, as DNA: TGCGCCAGCAGCCAGTATAGAGGGACTCCCGGCTACGAGCAGTACTTC. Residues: CASSQYRGTPGYEQYF.

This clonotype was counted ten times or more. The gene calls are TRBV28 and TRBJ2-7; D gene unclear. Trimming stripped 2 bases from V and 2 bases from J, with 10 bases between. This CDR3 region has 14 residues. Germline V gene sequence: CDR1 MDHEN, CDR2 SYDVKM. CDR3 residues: CASSLVQRPYEQYF. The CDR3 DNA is TGTGCCAGCAGTTTAGTGCAACGACCCTACGAGCAGTACTTC.

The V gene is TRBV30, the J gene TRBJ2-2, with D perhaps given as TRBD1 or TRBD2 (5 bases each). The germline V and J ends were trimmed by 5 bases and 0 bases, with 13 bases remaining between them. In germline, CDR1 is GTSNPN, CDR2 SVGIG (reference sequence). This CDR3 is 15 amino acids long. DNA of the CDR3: TGTGCCTGGGTCACGGGGACCACGAACACCGGGGAGCTGTTTTTT. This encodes CAWVTGTTNTGELFF.